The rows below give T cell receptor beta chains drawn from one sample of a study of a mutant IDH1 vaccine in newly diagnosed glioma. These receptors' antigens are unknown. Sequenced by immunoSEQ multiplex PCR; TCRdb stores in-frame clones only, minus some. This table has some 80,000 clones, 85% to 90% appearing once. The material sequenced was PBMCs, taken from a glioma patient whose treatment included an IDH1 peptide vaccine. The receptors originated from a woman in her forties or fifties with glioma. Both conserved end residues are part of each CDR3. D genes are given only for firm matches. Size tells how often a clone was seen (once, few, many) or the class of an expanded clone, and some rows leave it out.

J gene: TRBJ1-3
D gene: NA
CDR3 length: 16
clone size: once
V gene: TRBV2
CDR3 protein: CASSEQGIYSGNTIYF
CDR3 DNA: TGTGCCAGCAGTGAACAGGGGATCTACTCTGGAAACACCATATATTTT

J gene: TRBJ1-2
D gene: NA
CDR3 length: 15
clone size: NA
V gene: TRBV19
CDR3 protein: CASSSRTEYGYGYTF
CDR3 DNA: TGTGCCAGTAGTTCCCGGACGGAGTATGGCTATGGCTACACCTTC

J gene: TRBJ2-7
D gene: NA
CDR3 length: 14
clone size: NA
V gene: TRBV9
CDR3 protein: CASSPFRTSYEQYF
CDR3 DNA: TGTGCCAGCAGCCCCTTCCGTACCTCCTACGAGCAGTACTTC

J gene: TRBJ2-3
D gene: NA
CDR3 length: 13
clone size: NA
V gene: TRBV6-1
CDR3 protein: CATTRVYTDTQYF
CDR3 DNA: TGTGCCACTACAAGGGTATATACAGATACGCAGTATTTT

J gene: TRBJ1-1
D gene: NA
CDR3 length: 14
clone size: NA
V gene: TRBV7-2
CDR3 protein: CASSFIGGHTEAFF
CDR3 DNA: TGTGCCAGCAGCTTCATCGGGGGGCATACTGAAGCTTTCTTT

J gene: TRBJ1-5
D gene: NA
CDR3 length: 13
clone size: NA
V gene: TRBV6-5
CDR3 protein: CASSVTGNQPQHF
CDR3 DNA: TGTGCCAGCAGTGTTACAGGGAATCAGCCCCAGCATTTT

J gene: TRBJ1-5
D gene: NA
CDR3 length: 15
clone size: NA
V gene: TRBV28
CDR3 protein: CASSSRAMAVQPQHF
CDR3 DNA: TGTGCCAGCAGTTCCCGCGCCATGGCGGTTCAGCCCCAGCATTTT

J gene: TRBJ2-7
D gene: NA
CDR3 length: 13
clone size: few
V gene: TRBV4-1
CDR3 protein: CASSQVQAYEQYF
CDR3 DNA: TGCGCCAGCAGCCAAGTCCAGGCCTACGAGCAGTACTTC

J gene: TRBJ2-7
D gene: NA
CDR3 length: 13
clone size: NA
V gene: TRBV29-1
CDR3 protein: CSVGQAGRSEQYF
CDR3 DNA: TGCAGCGTTGGTCAAGCAGGGCGGTCCGAGCAGTACTTC

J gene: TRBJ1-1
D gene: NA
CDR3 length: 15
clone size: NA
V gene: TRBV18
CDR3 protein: CASSPGGAPNTEAFF
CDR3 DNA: TGTGCCAGCTCACCAGGTGGGGCTCCGAACACTGAAGCTTTCTTT

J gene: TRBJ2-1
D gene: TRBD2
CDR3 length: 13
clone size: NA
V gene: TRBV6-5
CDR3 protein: CASSYSSGNEQFF
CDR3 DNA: TGTGCCAGCAGTTACTCTAGCGGGAATGAGCAGTTCTTC

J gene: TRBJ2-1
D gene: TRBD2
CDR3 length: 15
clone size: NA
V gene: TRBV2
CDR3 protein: CASTRETSGSNEQFF
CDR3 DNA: TGTGCCAGCACCAGAGAGACTAGCGGGAGCAATGAGCAGTTCTTC

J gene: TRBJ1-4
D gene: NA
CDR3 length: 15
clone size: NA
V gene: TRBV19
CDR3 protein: CASRDSVQPNEKLFF
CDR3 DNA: TGTGCCAGTAGGGACTCTGTACAGCCTAATGAAAAACTGTTTTTT